The sequence of this T cell receptor (beta chain) was determined in a study of identical twins. Whole-study results and caveats: Those out-of-frame alpha sequences shared by twins showed an excess of low generation probability.

All donors were healthy Caucasians. Concerning this clonotype: Antigen specificity is unknown.

Germline V gene sequence: CDR1 ENHRY, CDR2 SYGVKD. The CDR3 is made up of 15 amino acids. V shed 2 bases and J shed 7 bases, with 18 bases lying between them. A universal primer site was created by template switching, with the cDNA bearing unique molecular identifiers. Each CDR3 protein is one row after TCRdb ran MiXCR on the 5' RACE reads. In the table there are 550,000 to 800,000 distinct CDR3 sequences, less than 9% of which are singletons. These sequences were also reported in another study, on yellow fever vaccine responses in identical twins.

Sequencing was carried out using PBMCs. The source of this sequence is a woman under 30 in good health. This rearrangement joins TRBV10-3 to TRBJ2-7; a possible D gene is TRBD1 (6 bases). The CDR3 nucleotides are TGTGCCATCAGTGAGCTGGGACAACCCTCGGGGGAGCAGTACTTC. Its protein is CAISELGQPSGEQYF.